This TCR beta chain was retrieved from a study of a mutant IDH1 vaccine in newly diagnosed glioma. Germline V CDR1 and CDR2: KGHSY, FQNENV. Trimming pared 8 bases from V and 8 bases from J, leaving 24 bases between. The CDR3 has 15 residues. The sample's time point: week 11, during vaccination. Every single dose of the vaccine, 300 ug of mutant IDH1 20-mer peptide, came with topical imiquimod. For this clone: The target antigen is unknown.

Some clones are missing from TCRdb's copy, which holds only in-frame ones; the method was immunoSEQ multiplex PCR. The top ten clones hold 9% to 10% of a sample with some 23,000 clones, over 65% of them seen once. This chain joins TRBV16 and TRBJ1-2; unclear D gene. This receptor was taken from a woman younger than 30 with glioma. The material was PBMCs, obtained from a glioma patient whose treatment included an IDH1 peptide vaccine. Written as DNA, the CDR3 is TGTGCCAGCTCGTCGACTACCGCAGGTGGATGGGGCTACACCTTC. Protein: CASSSTTAGGWGYTF.